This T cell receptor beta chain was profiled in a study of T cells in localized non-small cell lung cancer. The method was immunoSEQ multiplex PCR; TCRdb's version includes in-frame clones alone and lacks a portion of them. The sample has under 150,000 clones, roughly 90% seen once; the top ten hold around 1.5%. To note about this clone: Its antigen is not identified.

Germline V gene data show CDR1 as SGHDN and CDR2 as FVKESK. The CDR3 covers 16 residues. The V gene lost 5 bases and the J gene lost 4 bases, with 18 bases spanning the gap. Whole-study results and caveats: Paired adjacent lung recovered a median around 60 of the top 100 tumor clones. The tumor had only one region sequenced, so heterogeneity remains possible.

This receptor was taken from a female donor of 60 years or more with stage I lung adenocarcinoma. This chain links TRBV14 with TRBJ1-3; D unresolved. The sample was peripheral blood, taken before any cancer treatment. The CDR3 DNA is TGTGCCAGCAGCATCTCCCTCTTTGGTGTCGGAAACACCATATATTTT. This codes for CASSISLFGVGNTIYF.